The clone carrying this T cell receptor (beta chain) was seen a few times. The antigen remains undetermined. These data come from a study of vaccination effects on CD4 cells after COVID-19. Study as a whole: Relative to the second dose, post-vaccine samples were obtained a median of 72 days later.

Within the ViraFEST assay, antigen-specific CD4+ T cells underwent expansion with viral peptide pools prior to sequencing. With approximately 10 days of culture completed, CD4+ T cells were isolated. Of the BNT162b2 and mRNA-1273 vaccines, participants received two doses of one or the other. The healthy vaccine recipients, who had no prior SARS-CoV-2 infection, showed negative nucleocapsid antibodies. On days 3 and 7, fresh IL-2 medium replaced half the medium. This CDR3 has 15 amino acids. Germline values: CDR1 SGHRS, CDR2 YFSETQ. V dropped 2 bases and J dropped 2 bases, with 13 bases sitting between them. General study results and limits: Clones of infection and vaccine origin contracted markedly late after vaccination.

Assay: immunoSEQ multiplex PCR; the TCRdb copy retains only in-frame clones and omits some. The sample includes around 59,000 clones, approximately 78% of them seen just once. This chain joins TRBV5-1 and TRBJ2-5; D is undetermined. This clonotype originated in a human donor who received a COVID-19 vaccine. The sample consisted of CD4+ T cells from PBMCs cultured with HCoV-OC43 spike peptides, taken after COVID-19 vaccination. Subset in this sample: HCoV-OC43 spike overlapping peptide pool stimulation. CDR3 in amino acids: CASSFWARKQETQYF. The CDR3 bases are TGCGCCAGCAGCTTCTGGGCAAGAAAACAAGAGACCCAGTACTTC.